This TCR beta chain is from a study of cytomegalovirus exposure and HLA in healthy donors. Overall study context: From donors who were HLA-typed, an early data release held 80 million to 95 million unique TCRs.

The CDR3 runs 16 residues. The V gene's germline CDR1 is MNHEY and CDR2 SVGAGI. Trimming took 0 bases from V and 5 from J, leaving 16 bases between them. The PCR employed 60 Vbeta primers together with 13 Jbeta primers. Libraries were prepared by immunoSEQ multiplex PCR; TCRdb keeps only in-frame clonotypes and omits some of them. There are some 87,000 clones in the sample; 77% occur only once, and about 7% lies in the top ten. The chain recombines TRBV6-5 with TRBJ2-5, with D perhaps matching TRBD2 (5 bases). The sequence came from a man aged 45-65 years in good health and CMV-seropositive. Sequencing was done on a sample of PBMCs. This chain's CDR3 is CASSYSMVTPGETQYF. In nucleotides, the CDR3 is TGTGCCAGCAGTTACTCGATGGTGACACCGGGGGAGACCCAGTACTTC.